This T cell receptor beta chain was retrieved from a study of blood T cell repertoires in COVID-19 (dated by TCRdb to 2019 to 2021). About the investigation overall: Samples from collaborators originated in the United States, Italy and Spain and spanned both the acute and convalescent phases of COVID-19. Where available, HLA class I and class II types were obtained from metadata supplied by the sample provider rather than from assay-based typing. Sample metadata almost always included a de-identified subject ID, COVID-19 status, age in years and sex. A freely available public database, intended as a resource for researchers studying the immune response to SARS-CoV-2, is where the repertoires were released. The samples were drawn from two sources: the first 160 participants of the ongoing ImmuneRACE study, and fewer than 1,500 subjects contributed by 6 global collaborators. The prospective study material was composed of cDNA or gDNA derived from T cells, B-cell-depleted T cells, or PBMCs. The dataset comprised deeply sampled blood TCRbeta repertoires from subjects exposed to, actively infected with, or recovered from COVID-19. General findings and caveats noted by the study authors: Clinical and demographic metadata were provided uncurated, with the amount varying by source and participant.

The CDR3 runs 13 residues from the cysteine to the phenylalanine. Here the CDR3 DNA is all that survives: 39 bases in frame from base 1. V and J lose 3 bases and 8 bases, and a span of 12 bases separates them. From a lookup of the germline V gene, CDR1 and CDR2 are SGHRS and YFSETQ. TCRbeta CDR3 regions were amplified from genomic DNA by means of the immunoSEQ Assay, a bias-controlled multiplex PCR. As for the authors' bioinformatics: The number of nucleated cells in each sample was estimated from the amplification of reference gene primers within the assay. Sequence reads were collapsed and filtered to measure the absolute abundance of every unique TCRbeta CDR3 rearrangement. For each sample, productive Simpson clonality was calculated by taking the square root of Simpson's diversity index across productive rearrangements. Sourced from immuneACCESS, this table was stored by TCRdb with only in-frame sequences that have V and J called. A share of the clones is absent; for the studies checked, an unresolved V gene accounts for under half, and the remainder has no known explanation. That table is the source of V, J and clone size, and D and trimming were worked out from the DNA. Counted in this sample were about 74,000 clones; about 86% of them appeared once. 1.5% to 2.5% of the sample lies in the top ten.

About this clone itself: This clone's antigen is unknown. No base qualities exist here, and no much larger clone lies one base off it.

Collaborating institutions collected whole blood in K2EDTA tubes following their own protocols. For TCRbeta analysis, collaborators shipped samples as frozen whole blood, isolated PBMCs, or DNA extracted from either of those sample types. The sequence joins TRBV5-1 to TRBJ1-5, and perhaps TRBD1 as D gene, on 6 matching bases. The clonotype was recovered from a woman aged 80 or over with active or convalescent COVID-19. Sequencing was carried out using peripheral blood. The nucleotide sequence reads TGCGCCAGCAGCTGGAGGGGGGGAGAGCCCCAGCATTTT. It translates to CASSWRGGEPQHF.